This T cell receptor (beta chain) was captured in a study of cytomegalovirus exposure and HLA in healthy donors. Study-wide findings and caveats: Later analysis associated a missense DCLRE1C variant with TCR beta V- and J-gene trimming.

CDR1 is SGDLS, CDR2 YYNGEE, per germline. This CDR3 contains 13 residues. V was trimmed by 3 bases and J by 5 bases, leaving 8 bases between them. It was with 60 Vbeta and 13 Jbeta primers that the PCR ran. The assay was immunoSEQ multiplex PCR, and TCRdb's table has in-frame clones only and misses some. Counted here are a few hundred thousand clones, 75% to 85% occurring once; the ten biggest clones make up roughly 7.4%. A remark on this clone: Its antigen is unidentified.

This receptor was obtained from a woman aged 55-75 years in good health and CMV-seropositive. The chain couples TRBV9 to TRBJ2-2; D remains ambiguous. Sequencing used PBMCs. CDR3 coding DNA: TGTGCCAGCAGCGGGAGTCGGACCGGGGAGCTGTTTTTT. Amino acid sequence: CASSGSRTGELFF.